The TCR beta chain under discussion was sequenced for a study of blood T cell repertoires in COVID-19. Study-wide background: COVID-19 samples, acute and convalescent, were from the United States, Italy and Spain. Sample material is recorded as cDNA or gDNA derived from T cells, B-cell-depleted T cells, or PBMCs.

Authors' data handling: The authors estimated nucleated cell counts from reference gene primer amplification. Clones were read by immunoSEQ multiplex PCR, and TCRdb kept only the in-frame ones, dropping some. That table is the source of V, J and clone size, and D and trimming were worked out from the DNA. The sample has 75,000 to 95,000 clones; 90% are singletons. Germline V gene sequence: CDR1 SGHRS, CDR2 YFSETQ. The CDR3 length is 16 residues. The trim removed 5 bases at V and 6 bases at J, leaving 12 bases unmatched. Sequencing was performed on peripheral blood. The gene calls are TRBV5-1 and TRBJ2-3; 10 bases are a match to TRBD1. The clonotype comes from a human donor in a cohort sampled during active COVID-19. CDR3 loop: CASRGSGTGEVDTQYF. Here the CDR3 DNA reads TGCGCCAGCAGAGGGTCAGGGACAGGGGAGGTTGATACGCAGTATTTT.